Listed here are 9 T cell receptor beta chains from one sample, sequenced in a study of immune cell composition in non-small cell lung cancer. Assay: immunoSEQ multiplex PCR; the TCRdb copy retains only in-frame clones and omits some. The sample lists around 4,100 clones; about 80% were seen once. The sample was lung tumor tissue. The receptors stem from a human donor with non-small cell lung cancer.

J is TRBJ1-2 and V is TRBV19, with D uncertain. This CDR3 comprises 12 residues. V lost 4 bases and J 8 bases, leaving 11 bases between the germline ends. Germline CDR1 and CDR2: LNHDA and SQIVND (reference sequence). Written as DNA, the CDR3 is TGTGCCAGTAGTAAGGACTCGTTCGGCTACACCTTC. Encoded protein: CASSKDSFGYTF. Full variable domain (rest looked up from reference TRBV19 and TRBJ1-2): DGGITQSPKYLFRKEGQNVTLSCEQNLNHDAMYWYRQDPGQGLRLIYYSQIVNDFQKGDIAEGYSVSREKKESFPLTVTSAQKNPTAFYLCASSKDSFGYTFGSGTRLTVV.

This CDR3 is CATSRSGQPLFNEQFF. In DNA, the CDR3 is TGTGCCACCAGCAGATCTGGACAGCCCCTATTCAATGAGCAGTTCTTC. The gene calls are TRBV15 and TRBJ2-1; maybe TRBD1 (6 bases). Looked up from germline, CDR1 is LNHNV and CDR2 is YYDKDF (reference sequence). The CDR3 length is 16 residues. V dropped 2 bases and J dropped 6 bases, with 17 bases sitting between them. The full variable domain, in which reference TRBV15 and TRBJ2-1 provide the parts outside the CDR3, is DAMVIQNPRYQVTQFGKPVTLSCSQTLNHNVMYWYQQKSSQAPKLLFHYYDKDFNNEADTPDNFQSRRPNTSFCFLDIRSPGLGDTAMYLCATSRSGQPLFNEQFFGPGTRLTVL.

This clone has a handful of counts. The gene calls are TRBV7-3 and TRBJ1-5; no reliable D call. V shed 1 base and J shed 4 bases, with 5 bases lying between them. CDR3 size: 13 residues. Germline V CDR1 and CDR2: SGHTA, FQGTGA. The CDR3 bases are TGTGCCAGCAGCTTAAATGCGAATCAGCCCCAGCATTTT. Protein: CASSLNANQPQHF.

This clone was observed a handful of times. The chain joins TRBV11-2 to TRBJ2-7; tentative D call: TRBD2 (5 bases). Trimming took off 4 bases at V and 0 bases at J, with 10 bases between the two ends. From germline, CDR1 is SGHAT and CDR2 FQNNGV. The CDR3 contains 14 residues. CDR3 DNA sequence: TGTGCCAGCAGCTCGGACTCCGCCTCCTACGAGCAGTACTTC. Its protein is CASSSDSASYEQYF.

The chain is built from TRBV19 and TRBJ1-2, with TRBD1 matching over 9 bases. Germline assignment: CDR1 LNHDA and CDR2 SQIVND (reference sequence). V shed 9 bases and J 4 bases; nucleotides not matched to a gene: 9. The CDR3 contains 14 residues. The CDR3 DNA reads as TGTGCCAGCCAAAGTCTGGGACAGGGCTATGGCTACACCTTC. Translating it yields CASQSLGQGYGYTF.

The V gene is TRBV5-1, the J gene TRBJ2-1, with D possibly TRBD2 on 5 matching bases. V was trimmed by 4 bases and J by 5 bases, leaving 10 bases between them. This CDR3 region has 13 residues. Germline-derived CDR1 and CDR2 are SGHRS and YFSETQ. CDR3 amino acids: CASSLDYNNEQFF. In DNA, the CDR3 is TGCGCCAGCAGCCTCGACTATAACAATGAGCAGTTCTTC.

The chain has TRBV5-4 and TRBJ2-3; TRBD1 matches 7 bases. V was pared by 4 bases and J by 1 base, with 9 bases of the junction left unmatched. CDR1 is SGHNT and CDR2 is YYREEE in the germline V gene (reference sequence). This CDR3 comprises 16 residues. The CDR3 sequence is CASSLPGQTGTDTQYF. CDR3 nucleotides: TGTGCCAGCAGCCTACCGGGACAGACGGGCACAGATACGCAGTATTTT.

The V gene is TRBV5-6, the J gene TRBJ1-2; D ambiguous. Trimming shortened V by 0 bases and J by 5 bases, and 17 bases separated the two germline ends. Germline V gene lookup returns CDR1 SGHDT and CDR2 YYEEEE. The CDR3 covers 16 residues. CDR3 protein: CASSLAHEADRYGYTF. The CDR3 nucleotides read TGTGCCAGCAGCTTGGCCCATGAGGCGGATAGGTATGGCTACACCTTC.

The count of this clone is one. The CDR3: CASSRGADNEQFF. The CDR3 coding sequence is TGTGCCAGCAGCCGTGGAGCGGACAATGAGCAGTTCTTC. This chain connects TRBV9 to TRBJ2-1; D may be TRBD2 (5 bases). CDR3 size: 13 residues. Germline CDR1 reads SGDLS; CDR2 reads YYNGEE. Trimming removed 4 bases at V and 5 bases at J, with 10 bases between.